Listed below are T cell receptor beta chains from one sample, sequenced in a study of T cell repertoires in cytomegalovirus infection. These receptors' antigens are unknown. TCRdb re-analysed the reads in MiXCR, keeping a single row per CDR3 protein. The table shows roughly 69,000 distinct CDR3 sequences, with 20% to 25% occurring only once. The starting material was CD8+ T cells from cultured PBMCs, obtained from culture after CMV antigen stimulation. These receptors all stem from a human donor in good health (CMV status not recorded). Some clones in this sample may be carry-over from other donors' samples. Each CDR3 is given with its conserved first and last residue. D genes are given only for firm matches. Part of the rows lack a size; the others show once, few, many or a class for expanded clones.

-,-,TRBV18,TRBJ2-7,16,CASSPYTGTTNYEQYF,TGTGCCAGCTCACCCTACACCGGGACAACAAACTACGAGCAGTACTTC
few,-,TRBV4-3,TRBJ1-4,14,CASSHNRENEKLFF,TGCGCCAGCAGCCATAACAGGGAGAATGAAAAACTGTTTTTT
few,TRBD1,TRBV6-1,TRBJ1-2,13,CATRDRGNYGYTF,TGTGCCACCCGAGACAGGGGTAACTATGGCTACACCTTC
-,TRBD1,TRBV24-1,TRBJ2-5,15,CATSGPGTEQETQYF,TGTGCCACCAGTGGCCCCGGGACAGAACAAGAGACCCAGTACTTC
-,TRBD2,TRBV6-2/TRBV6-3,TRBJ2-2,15,CASHSSGTNTGELFF,TGTGCCAGCCATTCCAGCGGGACGAACACCGGGGAGCTGTTTTTT
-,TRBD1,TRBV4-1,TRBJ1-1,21,CASSQDLISWGQGVGNTEAFF,TGCGCCAGCAGCCAAGATCTTATCTCTTGGGGACAGGGGGTGGGGAACACTGAAGCTTTCTTT
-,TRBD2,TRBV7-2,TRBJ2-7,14,CASSSSGGAYEQYF,TGTGCCAGCAGTTCTAGCGGGGGGGCCTACGAGCAGTACTTC
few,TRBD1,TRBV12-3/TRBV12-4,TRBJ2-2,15,CASSWTGANTGELFF,TGTGCCAGCAGTTGGACAGGGGCTAACACCGGGGAGCTGTTTTTT
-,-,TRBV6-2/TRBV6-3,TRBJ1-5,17,CASSYTGGYYSNQPQHF,TGTGCCAGCAGTTACACGGGGGGCTACTATAGCAATCAGCCCCAGCATTTT
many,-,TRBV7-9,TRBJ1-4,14,CASSDRTNREKLFF,TGTGCCAGCAGCGACAGGACGAACCGTGAAAAACTGTTTTTT
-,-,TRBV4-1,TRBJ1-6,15,CASSHTLYDNSPLHF,TGCGCCAGCAGCCACACGTTATACGATAATTCACCCCTCCACTTT
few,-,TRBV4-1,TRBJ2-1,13,CATGLGAYNEQFF,TGCGCCACAGGACTGGGGGCCTACAATGAGCAGTTCTTC
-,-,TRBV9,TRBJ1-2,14,CASSVEGGLGGYTF,TGTGCCAGCAGCGTAGAAGGGGGTCTGGGTGGCTACACCTTC
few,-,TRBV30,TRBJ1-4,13,CAWSVQGWEKLFF,TGTGCCTGGAGTGTCCAGGGCTGGGAAAAACTGTTTTTT
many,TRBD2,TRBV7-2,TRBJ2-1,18,CASSQGPSGGRSYNEQFF,TGTGCCAGCAGCCAGGGCCCTAGCGGGGGGCGCTCCTACAATGAGCAGTTCTTC
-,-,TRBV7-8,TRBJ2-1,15,CASSLARRAHNEQFF,TGTGCCAGCAGCTTAGCGCGGAGGGCCCACAATGAGCAGTTCTTC
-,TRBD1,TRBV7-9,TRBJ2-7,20,CASSLTDPATDRVQVHEQYF,TGTGCCAGCAGCTTGACGGATCCCGCTACGGACAGGGTGCAAGTCCACGAGCAGTACTTC
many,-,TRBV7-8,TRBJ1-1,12,CASSLFKQKAFF,TGTGCCAGCAGCTTATTTAAACAGAAGGCTTTCTTT
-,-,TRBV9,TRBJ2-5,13,CASSARGQETQYF,TGTGCCAGCAGCGCCAGGGGTCAAGAGACCCAGTACTTC
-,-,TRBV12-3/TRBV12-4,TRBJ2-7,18,CASSLSVQPSGGPYEQYF,TGTGCCAGCAGTTTATCCGTACAGCCTAGTGGGGGGCCGTACGAGCAGTACTTC
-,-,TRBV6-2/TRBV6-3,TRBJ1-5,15,CASSYLDPSNQPQHF,TGTGCCAGCAGTTACCTGGATCCTAGCAATCAGCCCCAGCATTTT
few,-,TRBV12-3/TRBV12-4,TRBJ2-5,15,CASSLGSWAQETQYF,TGTGCCAGCAGTCTCGGGTCCTGGGCCCAAGAGACCCAGTACTTC
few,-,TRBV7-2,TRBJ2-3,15,CASSSSGPITYTQYF,TGTGCCAGCAGCTCGTCCGGGCCCATCACCTATACGCAGTATTTT
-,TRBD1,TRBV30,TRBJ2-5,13,CARKAGGEETQYF,TGTGCCCGGAAAGCAGGGGGCGAAGAGACCCAGTACTTC
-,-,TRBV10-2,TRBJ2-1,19,CASSTDIILGTPTYNEQFF,TGCGCCAGCAGCACCGATATTATCTTAGGGACTCCTACCTACAATGAGCAGTTCTTC
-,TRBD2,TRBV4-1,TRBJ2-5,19,CASSQDPLLAGVTQETQYF,TGCGCCAGCAGCCAAGATCCCCTACTAGCGGGGGTAACTCAAGAGACCCAGTACTTC
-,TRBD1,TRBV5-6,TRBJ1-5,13,CASSILGGQPQHF,TGTGCCAGCAGCATCTTAGGGGGCCAGCCCCAGCATTTT
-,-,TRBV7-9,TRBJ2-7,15,CASSPRGKPSYEQYF,TGTGCCAGCAGCCCGCGGGGAAAGCCCTCCTACGAGCAGTACTTC